These 23 T cell receptor beta chains were all obtained from the same sample, sequenced in a study of blood T cells in healthy people across ages. Using a J-beta primer mix together with a sample-barcoded 5' primer, a second PCR was run for roughly 7 to 11 cycles. MiXCR was run by TCRdb on the 5' RACE reads, yielding one entry per CDR3 protein. The sample has around 580,000 distinct CDR3 sequences, roughly 43% seen once; the top ten hold around 25%. The source material was blood. Receptors originate from an elderly man in good health.

In its sample, this clonotype was seen a few times. This chain uses TRBV28 with TRBJ2-1; D may match TRBD1 or TRBD2 (5 bases each). V was trimmed by 6 bases and J by 7 bases, leaving 16 bases between them. The CDR3 has 14 residues. Germline loops: CDR1 MDHEN, CDR2 SYDVKM. This chain's CDR3 is CASSRGTTRNEQFF. CDR3 sequence (DNA): TGTGCCAGCAGCCGAGGGACCACGAGAAATGAGCAGTTCTTC. Combining the CDR3 with reference TRBV28 and TRBJ2-1 gives the whole variable domain DVKVTQSSRYLVKRTGEKVFLECVQDMDHENMFWYRQDPGLGLRLIYFSYDVKMKEKGDIPEGYSVSREKKERFSLILESASTNQTSMYLCASSRGTTRNEQFFGPGTRLTVL.

This clonotype appeared once. Being one base from a much bigger clone, this may be a read error. This chain uses TRBV6-5 with TRBJ2-1, with 11 bases lining up with TRBD1. Gene TRBJ2-7 matches the end of the DNA better, so the J call may be wrong. The CDR3 has 15 residues. Germline V gene sequence: CDR1 MNHEY, CDR2 SVGAGI. CDR3 loop: CASTSGTGGWNEQYF. The CDR3 DNA follows: TGTGCCAGCACCTCCGGGACAGGGGGTTGGAATGAGCAGTACTTC.

The chain links TRBV28 to TRBJ1-5; D is unresolved. Germline CDR1 MDHEN, CDR2 SYDVKM. The CDR3 is 16 residues long. With 2 bases removed from V and 1 base from J, the gap between germline ends came to 12 bases. CDR3 loop: CASSLSPGSSNQPQHF. Here the CDR3 DNA reads TGTGCCAGCAGTTTAAGTCCGGGGTCCAGCAATCAGCCCCAGCATTTT. Together with reference TRBV28 and TRBJ1-5, the CDR3 gives the full variable domain: DVKVTQSSRYLVKRTGEKVFLECVQDMDHENMFWYRQDPGLGLRLIYFSYDVKMKEKGDIPEGYSVSREKKERFSLILESASTNQTSMYLCASSLSPGSSNQPQHFGDGTRLSIL.

This clonotype was picked up a small number of times. The chain couples TRBV7-3 to TRBJ2-6; D is unresolved. The CDR3 totals 15 residues. The germline V gene encodes CDR1 SGHTA and CDR2 FQGTGA. Deletions cut 5 bases from V and 1 base from J, with 9 bases between. This chain's CDR3 is CASSPSVSGANVLTF. The CDR3 DNA is TGTGCCAGCAGCCCATCGGTTTCTGGGGCCAACGTCCTGACTTTC. The full variable domain, its missing parts supplied by reference TRBV7-3 and TRBJ2-6, is GAGVSQTPSNKVTEKGKYVELRCDPISGHTALYWYRQSLGQGPEFLIYFQGTGAADDSGLPNDRFFAVRPEGSVSTLKIQRTERGDSAVYLCASSPSVSGANVLTFGAGSRLTVL.

The chain links TRBV27 to TRBJ1-4; D not certain. The ends were cut back, 5 bases at V and 4 bases at J, with 11 bases in the middle. Germline assignment: CDR1 MNHEY and CDR2 SMNVEV (reference sequence). This CDR3 has 14 residues. CDR3 DNA sequence: TGTGCCAGCAGTCCCCGGGGAGATAATGAAAAACTGTTTTTT. Translated, it gives CASSPRGDNEKLFF.

The chain is built from TRBV7-9 and TRBJ2-2, with unresolved D. Germline V gene lookup returns CDR1 SEHNR and CDR2 FQNEAQ (reference sequence). Trimming left V 5 bases short and J 8 bases short, with 9 bases between. The length of the CDR3 is 12 residues. This CDR3 reads CASSPSRGELFF. The CDR3 region has the DNA TGTGCCAGCAGCCCCTCCAGGGGGGAGCTGTTTTTT.

The chain combines TRBV20-1 with TRBJ2-5; TRBD2 agrees at 7 bases. The CDR3 loop spans 15 amino acids. Trimming at V came to 4 bases and at J to 11 bases, leaving 19 bases not matched to a gene. The germline gives CDR1 DFQATT, CDR2 SNEGSKA (reference sequence). The CDR3 nucleotides read TGCAGTGCTAAACCCGGGACGGGAGGTCTCGATGAGCAGTACTTC. Translating gives CSAKPGTGGLDEQYF.

The CDR3 loop reads CASSQERGGGSYNEQFF. DNA for the CDR3: TGTGCCAGCAGCCAAGAGCGAGGCGGGGGATCCTACAATGAGCAGTTCTTC. The V gene is TRBV14, the J gene TRBJ2-1; 7 positions agree with TRBD2. With 0 bases clipped from V and 1 base from J, the junction kept 6 bases outside the gene matches. The CDR3 length is 17 residues. CDR1 SGHDN and CDR2 FVKESK come from the germline V gene. Complete variable domain (other parts from reference TRBV14 and TRBJ2-1): EAGVTQFPSHSVIEKGQTVTLRCDPISGHDNLYWYRRVMGKEIKFLLHFVKESKQDESGMPNNRFLAERTGGTYSTLKVQPAELEDSGVYFCASSQERGGGSYNEQFFGPGTRLTVL.

CDR3 in DNA: TGTGCCAGCAGCTTACCCCCCGCGACAGATAACTATGGCTACACCTTC. Amino acid sequence: CASSLPPATDNYGYTF. The chain links TRBV7-4 to TRBJ1-2; possibly TRBD1 for D (5 bases). Germline CDR1 is SGHVT and CDR2 is SQSDAQ. This CDR3 has 16 residues. The ends were cut back, 2 bases at V and 1 base at J, with 14 bases in the middle.

This clonotype was seen a handful of times. The chain uses TRBV10-3 and TRBJ2-3; D is ambiguous. V was pared by 3 bases and J by 0 bases, with 7 bases between. Germline V gene lookup returns CDR1 ENHRY and CDR2 SYGVKD. This CDR3 is 14 amino acids long. This CDR3 reads CAISDGRSTDTQYF. Here the CDR3 DNA reads TGTGCCATCAGTGATGGCCGGAGCACAGATACGCAGTATTTT.

This clonotype was picked up many times. V gene TRBV6-5 combines with J gene TRBJ2-7; possible D gene TRBD2, 5 bases. This CDR3 comprises 14 residues. Between the trimmed V and J ends, which lost 2 bases and 2 bases, there was a span of 10 bases. CDR1 MNHEY and CDR2 SVGAGI come from the germline V gene. The CDR3 DNA sequence: TGTGCCAGCAGTTACAGTGGGAGAGCCTACGAGCAGTACTTC. As protein: CASSYSGRAYEQYF.

The J gene is TRBJ2-1, the V gene TRBV27, with D hard to call. CDR3 length: 14 amino acids. Germline loops: CDR1 MNHEY, CDR2 SMNVEV (reference sequence). Trimming shortened V by 0 bases and J by 9 bases, and 12 bases separated the two germline ends. CDR3 residues: CASSLSFGVGEQFF. In DNA form, the CDR3 reads TGTGCCAGCAGTTTATCCTTCGGAGTTGGTGAGCAGTTCTTC.

In its sample, this clonotype was seen once. J is TRBJ2-1 and V is TRBV20-1, with 9 bases aligning to TRBD2. The assigned J gene may be wrong: the sequence end matches TRBJ2-7 better. The CDR3 is made up of 15 amino acids. From germline, CDR1 is DFQATT and CDR2 SNEGSKA (reference sequence). CDR3 bases: TGCAGTGCTTCCCGGATAGCGGGAGCGAGGAATGAGCAGTACTTC. Its translation: CSASRIAGARNEQYF.

The chain carries TRBV20-1 and TRBJ1-1; D perhaps matches TRBD1 (6 bases). This CDR3 is 14 amino acids long. Trimming removed 1 base from V and 0 bases from J, with 9 bases in between. From germline, CDR1 is DFQATT and CDR2 SNEGSKA (reference sequence). CDR3 amino acids: CSARGGTLNTEAFF. In DNA, the CDR3 is TGCAGTGCTAGAGGGGGGACATTGAACACTGAAGCTTTCTTT.

The chain carries TRBV5-6 and TRBJ2-1, with 9 bases aligning to TRBD2. V trimming: 4 bases; J trimming: 8 bases; junction bases outside the gene matches: 13. Germline V gene lookup returns CDR1 SGHDT and CDR2 YYEEEE. This CDR3 comprises 16 residues. In nucleotides, the CDR3 is TGTGCCAGCAGCGACCCTGGGCGGGGGGGCGAGGATGAGCAGTTCTTC. Translated, it gives CASSDPGRGGEDEQFF.

This clonotype was detected only a few times. This chain joins TRBV20-1 and TRBJ2-6; D is uncertain. The CDR3 is made up of 15 amino acids. Trimming shortened V by 2 bases and J by 0 bases, and 8 bases separated the two germline ends. The germline CDR1 and CDR2 sequences are DFQATT and SNEGSKA (reference sequence). CDR3: CSARPGGSGANVLTF. The CDR3 DNA reads TGCAGTGCTAGACCGGGTGGCTCTGGGGCCAACGTCCTGACTTTC.

The sample holds a few counts of this clonotype. This rearrangement joins TRBV5-1 to TRBJ1-1; the match to TRBD1 covers 7 bases. The germline gives CDR1 SGHRS, CDR2 YFSETQ. V gave up 4 bases and J gave up 5 bases; unmatched junction bases: 8. This CDR3 comprises 14 residues. CDR3 DNA sequence: TGCGCCAGCAGCGAGCAGACAGGGTTTACTGAAGCTTTCTTT. It translates to CASSEQTGFTEAFF. The whole variable domain, filled in from reference TRBV5-1 and TRBJ1-1, reads KAGVTQTPRYLIKTRGQQVTLSCSPISGHRSVSWYQQTPGQGLQFLFEYFSETQRNKGNFPGRFSGRQFSNSRSEMNVSTLELGDSALYLCASSEQTGFTEAFFGQGTRLTVV.

This clonotype was recorded a few times. The chain employs TRBV20-1 and TRBJ2-1, with D unresolved. The V end was cut by 3 bases, the J end by 5 bases, with 8 bases between. CDR1 and CDR2 from the germline V gene are DFQATT and SNEGSKA (reference sequence). The CDR3 is made up of 12 amino acids. Here the CDR3 reads CSARHGHNEQFF. The CDR3 region has the DNA TGCAGTGCTAGGCACGGGCACAATGAGCAGTTCTTC.

The chain has TRBV6-6 and TRBJ2-2; a weak D match, TRBD1 (6 bases). CDR1 is MNHNY, CDR2 SVGAGI, per germline (reference sequence). V lost 1 base and J 0 bases, leaving 9 bases between the germline ends. The CDR3 is 16 amino acids. The CDR3 DNA reads as TGTGCCAGCAGTTACTACAGGGCCACGAACACCGGGGAGCTGTTTTTT. Its translation is CASSYYRATNTGELFF.

This clonotype was seen a handful of times. CDR3 residues: CASSLGRGEANEQFF. The CDR3 DNA reads TGCGCCAGCAGCTTGGGCAGGGGTGAGGCCAATGAGCAGTTCTTC. V is TRBV5-1 and J is TRBJ2-1; tentative D call: TRBD1 (6 bases). Germline V CDR1 and CDR2: SGHRS, YFSETQ. The V end lost 0 bases, the J end lost 6 bases, and 13 bases lay between the germline ends. The CDR3 consists of 15 residues.

This clonotype was found a few times. This chain uses TRBV6-2 or TRBV6-3 with TRBJ1-4; D gene unclear. The CDR3 sequence is 16 residues long. CDR1 and CDR2 from the germline V gene are MNHEY and SVGEGT. V dropped 5 bases and J dropped 0 bases, with 13 bases sitting between them. The CDR3 DNA is TGTGCCAGCAGTGGGATGACAAGCCCAACTAATGAAAAACTGTTTTTT. The encoded protein is CASSGMTSPTNEKLFF.

Concerning this clonotype itself: Because the CDR3's place on the DNA is in doubt, the DNA is left out and the CDR3 is given as listed by TCRdb. The rearrangement joins TRBV4-3 to TRBJ1-6; the table's D call TRBD1 went unverified against the DNA. Germline-derived CDR1 and CDR2 are LGHNA and YSLEER. The length of the CDR3 is 16 amino acids, counting both ends. CDR3 sequence: CASSQVVGTGASPPHF.

At least ten counts were recorded for this clonotype. The CDR3 protein is CSVVFDSGGSYNEQFF. The CDR3 bases are TGCAGCGTTGTATTCGACAGCGGCGGCTCCTACAATGAGCAGTTCTTC. The chain is built from TRBV29-1 and TRBJ2-1, with D tentatively TRBD1 or TRBD2 (5 bases each). The length of the CDR3 is 16 residues. V lost 4 bases and J lost 0, with 16 bases in between. Germline lookup yields CDR1 SQVTM and CDR2 ANQGSEA.